The present T cell receptor beta chain was sequenced within a study of cytomegalovirus exposure and HLA in healthy donors. PCR involved 60 Vbeta and 13 Jbeta primers. Some clones are missing from TCRdb's copy, which holds only in-frame ones; the method was immunoSEQ multiplex PCR. This sample has fewer than 70,000 clones, with 73% found just once. V was clipped by 5 bases and J by 2 bases, with 9 bases between them. CDR3 length: 13 amino acids. In germline, CDR1 is MNHEY, CDR2 SVGAGI. This clone was observed a handful of times. Other DNA sequences in this sample translate to the same CDR3. The rearrangement links TRBV6-5 to TRBJ1-2; D perhaps matches TRBD1 (6 bases). The TCR originated in a man between 50 and 59 years old in good health and CMV-seronegative. The sequenced sample consisted of PBMCs. The CDR3 nucleotides read TGTGCCAGCAGTCCTACAGGGAACTATGGCTACACCTTC. This translates into CASSPTGNYGYTF.